Following are 5 T cell receptor beta chains from one sample sequenced in a study of T cell responses to AZD1222 COVID-19 vaccine. Profiled with immunoSEQ multiplex PCR; TCRdb holds only in-frame clones, not every one. The sample yields 110,000 or so clones, around 90% seen once. The sample consisted of peripheral blood, taken on day 0 of AZD1222 vaccination. The receptor set was obtained from an adult in good health.

The chain links TRBV27 to TRBJ1-1; D is ambiguous. Germline V gene lookup returns CDR1 MNHEY and CDR2 SMNVEV (reference sequence). Trimming shortened V by 3 bases and J by 3 bases, and 17 bases separated the two germline ends. CDR3 size: 16 residues. In nucleotides, the CDR3 is TGTGCCAGCAGTTTCCTCCCACAGTGGAGGCACACTGAAGCTTTCTTT. Its protein product is CASSFLPQWRHTEAFF.

CDR3 amino acids: CASSPIGGAKDEQFF. As DNA, the CDR3 is TGTGCCAGTAGTCCTATCGGGGGGGCCAAGGATGAGCAGTTCTTC. The rearrangement joins TRBV19 to TRBJ2-1; TRBD2 matches 8 bases. CDR3 size: 15 residues. Looked up from germline, CDR1 is LNHDA and CDR2 is SQIVND (reference sequence). V trimming: 5 bases; J trimming: 8 bases; junction bases outside the gene matches: 11.

V is TRBV6-5 and J is TRBJ1-1; D is possibly TRBD1 (6 bases). This CDR3 region has 11 residues. Trimming took 8 bases from V and 5 from J, leaving 9 bases between them. The germline gives CDR1 MNHEY, CDR2 SVGAGI. CDR3 DNA sequence: TGTGCCAGCCCCCAGGGGACTGAAGCTTTCTTT. Translating it yields CASPQGTEAFF.

The genes are TRBV11-2 and TRBJ2-1; D call uncertain. Germline V gene lookup returns CDR1 SGHAT and CDR2 FQNNGV. V was trimmed by 3 bases and J by 0 bases, leaving 15 bases between them. The CDR3 covers 17 residues. The CDR3 region has the DNA TGTGCCAGCAGCTTTAGGCGTGTACCCAGCTCCTACAATGAGCAGTTCTTC. Encoded protein: CASSFRRVPSSYNEQFF.

This chain connects TRBV7-9 to TRBJ2-3, with TRBD1 matching over 8 bases. The CDR3 is 14 residues long. Germline assignment: CDR1 SEHNR and CDR2 FQNEAQ (reference sequence). V was pared by 1 base and J by 7 bases, with 4 bases of the junction left unmatched. CDR3 sequence: CASSLVDRGYTQYF. CDR3 nucleotides: TGTGCCAGCAGCTTAGTTGACAGGGGATATACGCAGTATTTT.